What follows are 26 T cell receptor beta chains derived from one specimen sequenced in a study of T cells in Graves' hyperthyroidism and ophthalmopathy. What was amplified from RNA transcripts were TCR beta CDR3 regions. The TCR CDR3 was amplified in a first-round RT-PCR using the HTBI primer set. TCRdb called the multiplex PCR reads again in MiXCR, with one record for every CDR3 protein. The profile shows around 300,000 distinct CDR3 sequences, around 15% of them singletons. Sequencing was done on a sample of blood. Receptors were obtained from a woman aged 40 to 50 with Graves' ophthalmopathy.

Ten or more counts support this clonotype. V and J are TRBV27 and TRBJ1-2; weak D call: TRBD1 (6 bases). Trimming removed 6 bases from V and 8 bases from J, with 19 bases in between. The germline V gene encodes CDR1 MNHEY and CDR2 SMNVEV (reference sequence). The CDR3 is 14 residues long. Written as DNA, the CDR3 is TGTGCCAGCAGGCCACCGGGGGCCACCCACGGCTACACCTTC. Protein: CASRPPGATHGYTF.

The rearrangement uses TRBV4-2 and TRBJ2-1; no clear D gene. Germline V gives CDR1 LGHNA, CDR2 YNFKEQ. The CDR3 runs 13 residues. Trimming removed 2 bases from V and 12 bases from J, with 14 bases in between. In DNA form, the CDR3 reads TGTGCCAGCAGCCAAAATACCCTGGATGGGCAGTTCTTC. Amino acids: CASSQNTLDGQFF.

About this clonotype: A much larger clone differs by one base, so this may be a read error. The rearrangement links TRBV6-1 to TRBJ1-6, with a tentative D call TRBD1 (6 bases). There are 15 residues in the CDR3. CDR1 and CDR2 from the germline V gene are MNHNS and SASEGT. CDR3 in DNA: TGTGTCAGCAGATTCTTACAGGGAAATAATTCACCCCTCCACTTT. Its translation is CVSRFLQGNNSPLHF.

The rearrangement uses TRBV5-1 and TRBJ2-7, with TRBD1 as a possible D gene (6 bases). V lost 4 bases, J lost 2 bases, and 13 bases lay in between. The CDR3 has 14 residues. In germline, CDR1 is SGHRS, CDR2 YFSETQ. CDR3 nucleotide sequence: TGCGCCAGCAGCAAACAGGGCCCCCCCTACGAGCAGTACTTC. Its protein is CASSKQGPPYEQYF.

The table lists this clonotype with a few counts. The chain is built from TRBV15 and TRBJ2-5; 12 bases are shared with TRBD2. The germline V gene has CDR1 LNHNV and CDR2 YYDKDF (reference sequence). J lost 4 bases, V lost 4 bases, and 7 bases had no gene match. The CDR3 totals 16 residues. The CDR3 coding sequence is TGTGCCACCAGCACACTAGCGGGGGGACGGAGAGAGACCCAGTACTTC. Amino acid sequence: CATSTLAGGRRETQYF.

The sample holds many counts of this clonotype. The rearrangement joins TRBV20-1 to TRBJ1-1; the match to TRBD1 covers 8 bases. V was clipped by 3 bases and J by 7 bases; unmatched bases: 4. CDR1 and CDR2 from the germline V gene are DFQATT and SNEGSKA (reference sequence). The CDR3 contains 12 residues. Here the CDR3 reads CSASRDRNEAFF. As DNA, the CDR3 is TGCAGTGCTAGCCGGGACAGGAATGAAGCTTTCTTT.

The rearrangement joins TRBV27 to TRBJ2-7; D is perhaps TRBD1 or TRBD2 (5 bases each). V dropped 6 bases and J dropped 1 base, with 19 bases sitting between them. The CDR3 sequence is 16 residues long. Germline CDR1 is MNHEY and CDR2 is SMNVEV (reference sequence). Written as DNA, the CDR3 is TGTGCCAGCAGGTGGGGCCCAGCGGCGGCTTCCTACGAGCAGTACTTC. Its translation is CASRWGPAAASYEQYF.

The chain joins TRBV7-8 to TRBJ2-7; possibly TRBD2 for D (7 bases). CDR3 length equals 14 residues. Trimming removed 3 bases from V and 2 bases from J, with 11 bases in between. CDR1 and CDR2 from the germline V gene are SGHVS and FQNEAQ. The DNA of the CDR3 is TGTGCCAGCAGCTTGGGGGGGGGCCCCTACGAGCAGTACTTC. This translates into CASSLGGGPYEQYF.

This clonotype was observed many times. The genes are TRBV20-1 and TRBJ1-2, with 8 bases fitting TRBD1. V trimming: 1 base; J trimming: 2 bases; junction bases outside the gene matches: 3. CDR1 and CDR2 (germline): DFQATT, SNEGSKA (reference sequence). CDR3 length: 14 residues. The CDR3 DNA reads TGCAGTGCTAGAGGGGCAGGGGGCAACTATGGCTACACCTTC. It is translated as CSARGAGGNYGYTF.

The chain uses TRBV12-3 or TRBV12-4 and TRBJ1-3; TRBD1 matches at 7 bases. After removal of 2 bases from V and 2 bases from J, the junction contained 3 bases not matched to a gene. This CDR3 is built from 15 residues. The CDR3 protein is CASSLSDRAGNTIYF. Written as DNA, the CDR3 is TGTGCCAGCAGTTTATCCGACAGGGCTGGAAACACCATATATTTT.

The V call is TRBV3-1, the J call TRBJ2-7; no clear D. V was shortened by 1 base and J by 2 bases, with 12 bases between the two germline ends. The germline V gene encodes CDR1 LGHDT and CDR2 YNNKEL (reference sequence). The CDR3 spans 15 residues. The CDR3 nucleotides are TGTGCCAGCAGCCAAGGCCTGAGTTTACCCTACGAGCAGTACTTC. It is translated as CASSQGLSLPYEQYF.

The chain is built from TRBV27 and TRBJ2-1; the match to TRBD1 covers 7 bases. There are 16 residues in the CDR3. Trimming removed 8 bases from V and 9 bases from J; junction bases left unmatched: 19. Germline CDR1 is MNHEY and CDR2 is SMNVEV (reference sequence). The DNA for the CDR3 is TGTGCCAGCCGTAAGACGACCGGGACAGTGATAGGTGAGCAGTTCTTC. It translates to CASRKTTGTVIGEQFF.

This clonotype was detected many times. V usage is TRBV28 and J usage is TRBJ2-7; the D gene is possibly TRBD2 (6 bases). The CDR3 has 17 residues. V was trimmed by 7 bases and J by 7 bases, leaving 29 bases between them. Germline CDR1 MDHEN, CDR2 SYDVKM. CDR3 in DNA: TGTGCCAGCACCCTGGGTGGTGGGAAGCGGGTACTACGGGAGCAGTACTTC. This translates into CASTLGGGKRVLREQYF.

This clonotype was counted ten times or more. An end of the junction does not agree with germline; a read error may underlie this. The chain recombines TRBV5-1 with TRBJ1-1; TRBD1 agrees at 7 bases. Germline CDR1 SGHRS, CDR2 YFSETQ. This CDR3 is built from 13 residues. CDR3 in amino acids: CASSLGGGTEAFF. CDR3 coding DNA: TGTGCCAGCAGCTTAGGGGGCGGCACTGAAGCTTTCTTT.

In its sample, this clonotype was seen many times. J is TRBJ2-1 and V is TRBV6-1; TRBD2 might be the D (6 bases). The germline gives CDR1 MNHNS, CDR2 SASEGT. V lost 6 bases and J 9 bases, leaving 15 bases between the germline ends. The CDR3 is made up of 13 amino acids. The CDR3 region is CASSELAKGEQFF. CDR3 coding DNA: TGTGCCAGCAGCGAACTAGCTAAGGGTGAGCAGTTCTTC.

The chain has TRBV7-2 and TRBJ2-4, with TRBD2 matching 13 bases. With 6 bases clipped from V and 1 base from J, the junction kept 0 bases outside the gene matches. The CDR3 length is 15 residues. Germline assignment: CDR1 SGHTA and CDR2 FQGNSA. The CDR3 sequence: CASRTSGGAKNIQYF. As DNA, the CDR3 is TGTGCCAGCAGGACTAGCGGGGGGGCCAAAAACATTCAGTACTTC. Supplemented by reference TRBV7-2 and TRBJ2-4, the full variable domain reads GAGVSQSPSNKVTEKGKDVELRCDPISGHTALYWYRQSLGQGLEFLIYFQGNSAPDKSGLPSDRFSAERTGGSVSTLTIQRTQQEDSAVYLCASRTSGGAKNIQYFGAGTRLSVL.

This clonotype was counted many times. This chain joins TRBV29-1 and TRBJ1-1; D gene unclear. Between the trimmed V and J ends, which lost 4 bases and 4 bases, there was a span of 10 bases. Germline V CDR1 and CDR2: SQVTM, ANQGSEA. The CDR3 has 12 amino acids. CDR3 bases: TGCAGCGTTGTTTCGATTGCCACTGAAGCTTTCTTT. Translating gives CSVVSIATEAFF.

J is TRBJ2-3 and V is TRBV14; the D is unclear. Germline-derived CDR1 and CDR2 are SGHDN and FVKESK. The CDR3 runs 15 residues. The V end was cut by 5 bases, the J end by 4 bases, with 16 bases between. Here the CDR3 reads CASSSRLARADTQYF. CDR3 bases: TGTGCCAGCAGCTCAAGGTTAGCACGCGCAGATACGCAGTATTTT.

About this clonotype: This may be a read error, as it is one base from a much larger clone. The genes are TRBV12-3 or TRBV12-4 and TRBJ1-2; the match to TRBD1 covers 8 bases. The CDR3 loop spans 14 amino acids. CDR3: CASRPRDRNCGYTF. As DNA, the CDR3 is TGTGCCAGCAGACCCCGGGACAGGAACTGTGGCTACACCTTC.

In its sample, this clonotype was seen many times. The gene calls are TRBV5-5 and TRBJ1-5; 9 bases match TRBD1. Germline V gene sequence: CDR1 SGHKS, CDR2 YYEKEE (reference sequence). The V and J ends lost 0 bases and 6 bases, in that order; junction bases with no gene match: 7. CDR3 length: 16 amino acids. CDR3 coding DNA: TGTGCCAGCAGCTTGGTGGGACAGGGAGGTTTTCAGCCCCAGCATTTT. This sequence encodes CASSLVGQGGFQPQHF.

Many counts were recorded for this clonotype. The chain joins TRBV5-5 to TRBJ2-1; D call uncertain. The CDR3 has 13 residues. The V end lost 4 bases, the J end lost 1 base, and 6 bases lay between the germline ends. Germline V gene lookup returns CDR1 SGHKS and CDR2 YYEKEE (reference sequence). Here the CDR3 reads CASSMGSYNEQFF. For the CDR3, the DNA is TGTGCCAGCAGCATGGGGTCCTACAATGAGCAGTTCTTC.

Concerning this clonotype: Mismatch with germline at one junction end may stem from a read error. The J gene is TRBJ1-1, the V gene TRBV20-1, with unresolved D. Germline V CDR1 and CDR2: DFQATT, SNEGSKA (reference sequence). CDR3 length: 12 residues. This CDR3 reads CRARSEYTEAFF. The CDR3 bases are TGCAGAGCTAGAAGCGAGTACACTGAAGCTTTCTTT.

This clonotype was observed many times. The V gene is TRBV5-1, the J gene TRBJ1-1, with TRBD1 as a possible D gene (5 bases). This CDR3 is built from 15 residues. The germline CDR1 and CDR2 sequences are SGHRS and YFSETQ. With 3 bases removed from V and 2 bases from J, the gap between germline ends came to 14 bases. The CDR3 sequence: CASSSTGATNTEAFF. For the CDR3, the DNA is TGCGCCAGCAGCTCTACCGGGGCTACCAACACTGAAGCTTTCTTT.

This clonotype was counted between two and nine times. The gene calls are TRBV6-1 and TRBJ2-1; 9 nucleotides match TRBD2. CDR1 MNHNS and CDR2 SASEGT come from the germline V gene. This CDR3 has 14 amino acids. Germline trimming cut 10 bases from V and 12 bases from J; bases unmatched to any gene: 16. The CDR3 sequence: CATRKGGSGGLQFF. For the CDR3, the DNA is TGTGCCACCAGGAAGGGAGGTAGCGGGGGCCTGCAGTTCTTC.

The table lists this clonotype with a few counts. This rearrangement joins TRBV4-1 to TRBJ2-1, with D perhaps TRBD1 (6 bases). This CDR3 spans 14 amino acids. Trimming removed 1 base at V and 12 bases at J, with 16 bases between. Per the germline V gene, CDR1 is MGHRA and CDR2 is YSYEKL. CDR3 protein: CASSQGTAPRGQFF. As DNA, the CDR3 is TGCGCCAGCAGCCAAGGGACAGCTCCTAGAGGGCAGTTCTTC.

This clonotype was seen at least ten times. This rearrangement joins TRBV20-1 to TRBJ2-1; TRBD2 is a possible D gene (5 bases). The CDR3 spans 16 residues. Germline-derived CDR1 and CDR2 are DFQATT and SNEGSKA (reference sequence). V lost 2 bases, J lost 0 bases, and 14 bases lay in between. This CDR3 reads CSARRAGPSSYNEQFF. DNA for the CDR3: TGCAGTGCTAGACGGGCGGGCCCGAGCTCCTACAATGAGCAGTTCTTC.